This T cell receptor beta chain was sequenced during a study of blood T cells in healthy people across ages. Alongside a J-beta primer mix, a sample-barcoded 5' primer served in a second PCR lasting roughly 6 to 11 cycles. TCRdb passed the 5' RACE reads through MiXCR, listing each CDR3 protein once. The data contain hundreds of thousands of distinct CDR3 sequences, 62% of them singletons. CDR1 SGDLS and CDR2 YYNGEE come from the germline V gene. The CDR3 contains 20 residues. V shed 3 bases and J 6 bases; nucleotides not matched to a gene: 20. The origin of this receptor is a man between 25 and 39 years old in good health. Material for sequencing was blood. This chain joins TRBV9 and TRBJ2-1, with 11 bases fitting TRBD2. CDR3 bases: TGTGCCAGCAGCGGATCCCGCTCTAGCGGGGGGCCCGATCGTTTCAATGAGCAGTTCTTC. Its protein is CASSGSRSSGGPDRFNEQFF.